The rows below give T cell receptor beta chains drawn from one sample of a study of T cells in tumors after PD-1 blockade. The data were produced by immunoSEQ multiplex PCR, yet TCRdb's version contains in-frame clones alone and is incomplete. The sample includes about 13,000 clones, about 62% of them seen just once. The input for sequencing was tumor tissue, taken before anti-PD-1 treatment. The source is a human donor with cutaneous squamous cell carcinoma. Each CDR3 is given with its conserved first and last residue. Each record gives: CDR3 length, D gene, V gene, J gene, clone size, CDR3 protein, CDR3 DNA. A D gene is named only where the DNA matches it firmly. The size field is filled for only some rows; it gives once, few, many or a size class.

>16|.|TRBV2|TRBJ1-6|.
CASSARLLSYNSPLHF
TGTGCCAGCAGTGCACGGCTCCTCTCCTATAATTCACCCCTCCACTTT
>14|TRBD2|TRBV9|TRBJ2-7|.
CASSPSTSVYEQYF
TGTGCCAGCAGCCCGTCGACTAGCGTGTACGAGCAGTACTTC
>13|.|TRBV4-2|TRBJ2-5|few
CASSQVSEETQYF
TGTGCCAGCAGCCAAGTATCAGAAGAGACCCAGTACTTC
>15|.|TRBV7-3|TRBJ2-3|.
CASSLTQGTADTQYF
TGTGCCAGCAGCTTAACCCAGGGCACGGCAGATACGCAGTATTTT
>13|.|TRBV19|TRBJ2-7|.
CASSGGQLGEQYF
TGTGCCAGTAGCGGGGGGCAACTCGGGGAGCAGTACTTC
>13|.|TRBV7-2|TRBJ1-2|once
CASSLSDGYGYTF
TGTGCCAGCAGCTTATCTGATGGCTATGGCTACACCTTC
>17|.|TRBV19|TRBJ2-3|.
CASTIEGRGTVTDTQYF
TGTGCCAGTACGATTGAGGGTCGGGGTACGGTGACAGATACGCAGTATTTT
>16|TRBD2|TRBV15|TRBJ2-5|few
CATSSDSGGLRETQYF
TGTGCCACCAGCAGCGATTCGGGGGGGCTGAGAGAGACCCAGTACTTC
>13|.|TRBV7-8|TRBJ1-2|medium-sized
CASSLGTGDGYTF
TGTGCCAGCAGCTTAGGGACTGGCGATGGCTACACCTTC
>16|.|TRBV15|TRBJ2-2|.
CATSRDQGVRSGELFF
TGTGCCACCAGCAGAGATCAAGGGGTTAGATCCGGGGAGCTGTTTTTT
>12|.|TRBV5-8|TRBJ1-2|.
CASSFRDYGYTF
TGTGCCAGCAGCTTCCGCGATTATGGCTACACCTTC
>11|.|TRBV29-1|TRBJ2-7|.
CSVTSSYEQYF
TGCAGCGTAACTAGCTCCTACGAGCAGTACTTC
>14|.|TRBV2|TRBJ1-6|medium-sized
CASSLTGANSPLHF
TGTGCCAGCAGTCTCACAGGAGCCAATTCACCCCTCCACTTT
>15|TRBD2|TRBV30|TRBJ2-1|.
CAWTFQGTKGGEQFF
TGTGCCTGGACCTTTCAAGGGACTAAAGGCGGTGAGCAGTTCTTC
>13|TRBD1|TRBV2|TRBJ1-1|.
CARNRGANTEAFF
TGTGCCAGAAACAGGGGCGCGAACACTGAAGCTTTCTTT
>13|.|TRBV18|TRBJ1-1|.
CASSRGGGTEAFF
TGTGCCAGCTCAAGGGGTGGAGGGACTGAAGCTTTCTTT
>17|TRBD2|TRBV5-5|TRBJ2-1|.
CASSLAIWTSGDNEQFF
TGTGCCAGCAGCTTGGCTATTTGGACTAGCGGAGACAATGAGCAGTTCTTC
>17|TRBD1|TRBV4-3|TRBJ1-5|.
CASSQTHRGRINQPQHF
TGCGCCAGCAGCCAAACCCACAGGGGGAGGATCAATCAGCCCCAGCATTTT
>14|TRBD1|TRBV2|TRBJ1-2|.
CASVIQGADYGYTF
TGTGCCAGCGTGATACAGGGGGCGGACTATGGCTACACCTTC
>12|.|TRBV20-1|TRBJ1-5|.
CSASNTNQPQHF
TGCAGTGCTAGTAACACGAATCAGCCCCAGCATTTT
>16|.|TRBV14|TRBJ2-1|.
CASSQDFSGLVSEQFF
TGTGCCAGCAGCCAAGATTTTAGTGGCCTAGTCAGTGAGCAGTTCTTC
>15|.|TRBV27|TRBJ2-1|once
CASSSLGGGRNEQFF
TGTGCCAGCAGTTCCCTTGGGGGGGGCCGCAATGAGCAGTTCTTC
>15|TRBD1|TRBV9|TRBJ1-5|few
CASSVGQGINQPQHF
TGTGCCAGCAGCGTAGGACAGGGAATCAATCAGCCCCAGCATTTT
>13|TRBD1|TRBV6-2/TRBV6-3|TRBJ2-7|.
CASSFRQGSEQYF
TGTGCCAGCAGTTTTAGACAGGGATCCGAGCAGTACTTC
>16|.|TRBV28|TRBJ1-2|.
CASRIGRRAGTDGYTF
TGTGCCAGCAGGATAGGCCGAAGAGCGGGGACCGATGGCTACACCTTC
>15|.|TRBV11-1|TRBJ2-3|.
CASSPRPGSSDTQYF
TGTGCCAGCAGCCCCCGCCCCGGCTCATCGGATACGCAGTATTTT
>15|TRBD1|TRBV6-5|TRBJ2-7|.
CASSVGGQGIYEQYF
TGTGCCAGCAGCGTTGGGGGACAGGGGATCTACGAGCAGTACTTC
>16|TRBD1|TRBV4-2|TRBJ2-7|.
CASSPRHRDRVHEQYF
TGTGCCAGCAGCCCCCGCCATCGAGACAGGGTACACGAGCAGTACTTC
>15|.|TRBV28|TRBJ1-5|.
CASSTLDYSNQPQHF
TGTGCCAGCAGTACATTAGACTATAGCAATCAGCCCCAGCATTTT
>18|TRBD2|TRBV3-1/TRBV3-2|TRBJ2-6|medium-sized
CASSQGSGRASGANVLTF
TGTGCCAGCAGCCAGGGGAGCGGGAGGGCCTCTGGGGCCAACGTCCTGACTTTC
>18|TRBD1|TRBV28|TRBJ1-5|.
CASSLPEYGTGGHQPQHF
TGTGCCAGCAGTTTGCCGGAATACGGGACAGGGGGCCATCAGCCCCAGCATTTT
>15|TRBD2|TRBV11-3|TRBJ2-7|.
CASSLAGGFSYEQYF
TGTGCCAGCAGCTTAGCGGGGGGGTTCTCCTACGAGCAGTACTTC
>18|TRBD1|TRBV19|TRBJ2-5|once
CASPQTRQGNGLTETQYF
TGTGCCAGTCCGCAGACTCGACAGGGGAATGGGTTGACGGAGACCCAGTACTTC
>13|.|TRBV5-1|TRBJ2-7|.
CASSLAQGYEQYF
TGCGCCAGCAGCTTGGCGCAGGGCTACGAGCAGTACTTC
>16|.|TRBV11-3|TRBJ2-7|.
CASSSRGLADPYEQYF
TGTGCCAGCAGCTCCCGGGGGCTAGCGGACCCCTACGAGCAGTACTTC
>12|.|TRBV7-6|TRBJ2-1|.
CASSLHLNQQFF
TGTGCCAGCAGCTTACATCTGAATCAGCAGTTCTTC
>16|.|TRBV7-2|TRBJ1-3|.
CASSRKTGDSGNTIYF
TGTGCCAGCAGCAGAAAGACAGGAGACTCTGGAAATACCATATATTTT
>16|.|TRBV7-9|TRBJ2-5|few
CASSLEGVPRLETQYF
TGTGCCAGCAGCTTAGAAGGGGTCCCGAGGCTAGAGACCCAGTACTTC
>14|TRBD1|TRBV28|TRBJ1-6|few
CASSGQGYNSPLHF
TGTGCCAGCAGTGGACAGGGATATAATTCACCCCTCCACTTT
>16|.|TRBV5-5|TRBJ1-1|.
CASSLAPAGERTEAFF
TGTGCCAGCAGCTTGGCCCCGGCAGGGGAGAGGACTGAAGCTTTCTTT
>14|TRBD1|TRBV7-9|TRBJ1-6|.
CASSAGTGISPLHF
TGTGCCAGCAGCGCCGGGACAGGGATCTCACCCCTCCACTTT
>16|.|TRBV27|TRBJ2-3|.
CASSTLGGSKTDTQYF
TGTGCCAGCTCCACCCTAGGGGGGAGTAAGACAGATACGCAGTATTTT
>18|TRBD2|TRBV5-4|TRBJ2-1|.
CASSPGLAGGLSPNEQFF
TGTGCCAGCAGCCCGGGACTAGCGGGGGGGCTCTCCCCCAATGAGCAGTTCTTC
>16|.|TRBV7-2|TRBJ1-5|.
CASSLGSGKSNQPQHF
TGTGCCAGCAGCTTAGGGAGCGGGAAAAGCAATCAGCCCCAGCATTTT
>15|TRBD2|TRBV6-5|TRBJ2-1|once
CASSPRLAIDNEQFF
TGTGCCAGCAGTCCTAGACTAGCGATTGACAATGAGCAGTTCTTC
>15|TRBD2|TRBV7-9|TRBJ2-1|.
CASSLEWGGLVEQFF
TGTGCCAGCAGCTTAGAGTGGGGGGGTTTGGTTGAGCAGTTCTTC
>14|.|TRBV30|TRBJ1-4|few
CAWSGGGFYEKLFF
TGTGCCTGGAGTGGTGGAGGGTTTTATGAAAAACTGTTTTTT
>14|.|TRBV5-5|TRBJ2-7|.
CASSWDRLTYEQYF
TGTGCCAGCAGCTGGGACCGTTTGACCTACGAGCAGTACTTC